This T cell receptor (beta chain) was sequenced during a study of shared clonotypes between healthy human individuals. Study background: A couple of female and three male donors aged 18 to 49 were enrolled. Study-level findings and limits: The expectation was that sequencing depth would affect clonotype sharing among donors. All-four-donor shared clonotypes had higher generation probabilities than non-shared clonotypes did.

The CDR3 has 14 amino acids. The ends were cut back, 0 bases at V and 2 bases at J, with 8 bases in the middle. Germline V lookup: CDR1 MGHDK, CDR2 SYGVNS. Of note for this clone: The antigen remains unidentified.

CD45RO+ cells and CCR7-negative CD45RA+ TemRA cells were combined as CD8 memory. The protocol was immunoSEQ multiplex PCR, while the TCRdb copy is restricted to in-frame clones and leaves out a portion. The sample lists about 320,000 clones, about nine tenths seen once, with about a sixth in the top ten. The specimen sequenced was memory CD8+ T cells sorted from blood. The subset: CD45RO+ cells pooled with CCR7-negative TemRA cells. This TCR was recovered from a man younger than 35 in good health. The chain uses TRBV25-1 and TRBJ2-7; D remains ambiguous. The CDR3 here is CASSEYSETYEQYF. CDR3 bases: TGTGCCAGCAGTGAATACTCGGAAACCTACGAGCAGTACTTC.